One and the same sample provided the 24 T cell receptor beta chains below, sequenced in a study of cytomegalovirus exposure and HLA in healthy donors. Both 60 Vbeta primers and 13 Jbeta primers went into the PCR. TCRdb's copy holds only in-frame clones and misses some; the assay was immunoSEQ multiplex PCR. Of roughly 80,000 clones in the sample, roughly 74% are singletons; the top ten hold about 3.5%. The sample was PBMCs. Every receptor here comes from a man aged 35 to 55 in good health and CMV-seronegative.

The V gene is TRBV6-6, the J gene TRBJ1-5; D is unresolved. The CDR3 loop spans 14 amino acids. Trimming shortened V by 0 bases and J by 6 bases, and 9 bases separated the two germline ends. Germline-derived CDR1 and CDR2 are MNHNY and SVGAGI (reference sequence). The CDR3 region is CASSYSTRGQPQHF. The CDR3 DNA reads TGTGCCAGCAGTTACTCTACACGGGGTCAGCCCCAGCATTTT.

The chain uses TRBV6-5 and TRBJ2-7, with 8 positions matching TRBD2. The germline gives CDR1 MNHEY, CDR2 SVGAGI. The CDR3 covers 14 residues. V was pared by 0 bases and J by 5 bases, with 3 bases of the junction left unmatched. DNA for the CDR3: TGTGCCAGCAGTTACTCTCGGGGGGGGAACGAGCAGTACTTC. This translates into CASSYSRGGNEQYF.

This clone appeared a few times. This chain links TRBV7-9 with TRBJ2-7; 7 bases align to TRBD1. V dropped 6 bases and J dropped 0; count of bases not matched to a gene: 2. The CDR3 totals 13 residues. Germline loops: CDR1 SEHNR, CDR2 FQNEAQ (reference sequence). The CDR3 bases are TGTGCCAGCAGGACAGGGAGCTCCTACGAGCAGTACTTC. Translation gives CASRTGSSYEQYF.

This sequence joins TRBV19 and TRBJ2-7; D is undetermined. V was cut by 10 bases and J by 2 bases, with 15 bases left in between. From germline, CDR1 is LNHDA and CDR2 SQIVND (reference sequence). The length of the CDR3 is 13 residues. The CDR3 bases are TGTGCCACCGCGCAAAGTCGAACCTACGAGCAGTACTTC. Amino acid sequence: CATAQSRTYEQYF.

Notes on this clone: Sequence at one end of the junction differs from germline and may be a read error. This specimen includes other DNA sequences encoding the same CDR3. The gene calls are TRBV13 and TRBJ1-4; TRBD1 matches at 10 bases. Looked up from germline, CDR1 is PRHDT and CDR2 is FYEKMQ (reference sequence). This CDR3 has 16 residues. The CDR3 bases are TGTGCCAGCAGCCCCCTTGGGACAGGGGCAAATGAAAAACTGTTCTTT. Its protein product is CASSPLGTGANEKLFF. The full variable domain, with the rest looked up from reference TRBV13 and TRBJ1-4, is AAGVIQSPRHLIKEKRETATLKCYPIPRHDTVYWYQQGPGQDPQFLISFYEKMQSDKGSIPDRFSAQQFSDYHSELNMSSLELGDSALYFCASSPLGTGANEKLFFGSGTQLSVL.

The chain recombines TRBV5-6 with TRBJ1-1, with a tentative D call TRBD1 (6 bases). V was shortened by 3 bases and J by 1 base, with 19 bases between the two germline ends. The CDR3 sequence is 17 residues long. Germline V gene sequence: CDR1 SGHDT, CDR2 YYEEEE. The CDR3 bases are TGTGCCAGCAGCTCCCTATTGGACAGTAACCCGAACACTGAAGCTTTCTTT. Translating gives CASSSLLDSNPNTEAFF. Complete variable domain (other parts from reference TRBV5-6 and TRBJ1-1): DAGVTQSPTHLIKTRGQQVTLRCSPKSGHDTVSWYQQALGQGPQFIFQYYEEEERQRGNFPDRFSGHQFPNYSSELNVNALLLGDSALYLCASSSLLDSNPNTEAFFGQGTRLTVV.

This clone was observed once. V gene TRBV30 combines with J gene TRBJ2-1; 9 nucleotides line up with TRBD1. CDR1 is GTSNPN, CDR2 SVGIG, per germline (reference sequence). The CDR3 is 14 amino acids. The V segment lost 0 bases and the J segment 8 bases; nucleotides outside the gene matches: 5. The CDR3, as DNA: TGTGCCTGGAGTGTACTTGGACAGGGGTATGAGCAGTTCTTC. This encodes CAWSVLGQGYEQFF.

This clone was seen only a few times. This chain connects TRBV7-4 to TRBJ1-4; the match to TRBD1 covers 7 bases. This CDR3 contains 16 residues. The junction had 10 bases not matched to a gene; V was cut back by 5 bases and J by 4 bases. CDR1 and CDR2 (germline): SGHVT, SQSDAQ. The CDR3 DNA reads TGTGCCAGCAGCGACGACGAGGGACAGTGTAATGAAAAACTGTTTTTT. It codes for CASSDDEGQCNEKLFF.

This chain joins TRBV11-2 and TRBJ1-1; 8 bases match TRBD1. This CDR3 comprises 12 residues. Germline V gives CDR1 SGHAT, CDR2 FQNNGV. Trimming took 4 bases from V and 8 from J; bases not matched to a gene: 3. The CDR3 loop is CASSSRTGEAFF. The DNA for the CDR3 is TGTGCCAGCAGCTCCCGGACAGGGGAAGCTTTCTTT.

The rearrangement uses TRBV5-1 and TRBJ1-1, with TRBD1 identical over 9 bases. The CDR3 loop spans 13 amino acids. Germline V gives CDR1 SGHRS, CDR2 YFSETQ. Trimming removed 4 bases from V and 5 bases from J; junction bases left unmatched: 3. This CDR3 is CASSVGQGTEAFF. The CDR3 DNA follows: TGCGCCAGCAGCGTAGGACAGGGGACTGAAGCTTTCTTT.

In DNA, the CDR3 is TGTGCCAGCAGCTTAGGGCCAAGCGGGGGCCAGAACGAGCAGTACTTC. Amino acid sequence: CASSLGPSGGQNEQYF. The rearrangement joins TRBV7-8 to TRBJ2-7, with TRBD2 identical over 8 bases. V lost 1 base to trimming and J lost 5 bases; unmatched junction nucleotides: 10. CDR1 and CDR2 from the germline V gene are SGHVS and FQNEAQ. The CDR3 consists of 16 residues.

This clone was recorded at least ten times. V and J are TRBV6-1 and TRBJ2-3, with 10 bases fitting TRBD1. This CDR3 has 15 amino acids. Germline CDR1 and CDR2: MNHNS and SASEGT. V shed 3 bases and J 3 bases; nucleotides not matched to a gene: 3. The CDR3 DNA reads TGTGCCAGCAGTGAGCCGGGACAGGGGACAGATACGCAGTATTTT. Translation: CASSEPGQGTDTQYF.

The V gene is TRBV7-6, the J gene TRBJ2-5; 7 bases fit TRBD1. This CDR3 is built from 15 residues. The V gene's germline CDR1 is SGHVS and CDR2 FNYEAQ. Unmatched junction bases numbered 13, after V lost 5 bases and J lost 7 bases. This CDR3 is CASSPDQGVTVTQYF. The CDR3 nucleotides are TGTGCCAGCAGCCCGGACCAGGGGGTAACGGTGACCCAGTACTTC.

This clone came up a few times. J is TRBJ1-6 and V is TRBV6-6; TRBD1 aligns across 7 bases. The CDR3 has 15 amino acids. Germline V gene lookup returns CDR1 MNHNY and CDR2 SVGAGI (reference sequence). J lost 7 bases, V lost 7 bases, and 10 bases had no gene match. CDR3 loop: CASTGRDSTNSPLHF. The CDR3 bases are TGTGCCAGCACCGGACGGGACAGTACAAATTCACCCCTCCACTTT.

The chain combines TRBV9 with TRBJ2-5, with D possibly matching TRBD1 (6 bases). CDR3 size: 13 residues. V gave up 4 bases and J gave up 0 bases, with 7 bases separating them. Germline assignment: CDR1 SGDLS and CDR2 YYNGEE. CDR3 region: CASSRDNQETQYF. The CDR3 DNA sequence: TGTGCCAGCAGCCGGGACAACCAAGAGACCCAGTACTTC.

The V and J genes are TRBV4-3 and TRBJ1-1; no firm D call. Germline CDR1 is LGHNA and CDR2 is YSLEER. The CDR3 covers 13 residues. Trimming left V 2 bases short and J 0 bases short, with 4 bases between. The CDR3 nucleotides read TGCGCCAGCAGCCAAACTCTGAACACTGAAGCTTTCTTT. This sequence encodes CASSQTLNTEAFF.

The genes are TRBV27 and TRBJ2-1, with unresolved D. This CDR3 comprises 11 residues. Looked up from germline, CDR1 is MNHEY and CDR2 is SMNVEV (reference sequence). Trimming took off 2 bases at V and 10 bases at J, with 6 bases between the two ends. CDR3 sequence: CASSLRTEQFF. In nucleotides, the CDR3 is TGTGCCAGCAGTTTAAGAACAGAGCAGTTCTTC.

The CDR3 here is CASSDVRAGGSNEQFF. In DNA, the CDR3 is TGTGCCAGCAGTGATGTTCGGGCGGGGGGGTCCAATGAGCAGTTCTTC. The chain carries TRBV2 and TRBJ2-1, with 9 bases fitting TRBD2. The CDR3 has 16 residues. Losses at the gene ends were 3 bases for V and 6 bases for J; bases not matched to a gene: 9. Germline CDR1 and CDR2: SNHLY and FYNNEI. Complete variable domain (other parts from reference TRBV2 and TRBJ2-1): EPEVTQTPSHQVTQMGQEVILRCVPISNHLYFYWYRQILGQKVEFLVSFYNNEISEKSEIFDDQFSVERPDGSNFTLKIRSTKLEDSAMYFCASSDVRAGGSNEQFFGPGTRLTVL.

This chain links TRBV6-1 with TRBJ2-1, with D possibly being TRBD1 (5 bases). V lost 0 bases and J lost 4, with 7 bases in between. The CDR3 consists of 14 residues. The germline CDR1 and CDR2 sequences are MNHNS and SASEGT. DNA of the CDR3: TGTGCCAGCAGTGAAGCGGGGCTATACAATGAGCAGTTCTTC. Translated, it gives CASSEAGLYNEQFF.

The chain recombines TRBV6-6 with TRBJ2-3, with D possibly TRBD2 on 7 matching bases. The V gene's germline CDR1 is MNHNY and CDR2 SVGAGI (reference sequence). V was trimmed by 6 bases and J by 2 bases, leaving 15 bases between them. This CDR3 has 15 amino acids. This CDR3 is CASSPLGGPTDTQYF. CDR3 sequence (DNA): TGTGCCAGCAGCCCCCTCGGGGGGCCCACAGATACGCAGTATTTT.

The CDR3 sequence is CASSLGIQGAKDEQFF. CDR3 in DNA: TGCGCCAGCAGCTTGGGCATACAGGGGGCGAAAGATGAGCAGTTCTTC. The chain uses TRBV5-1 and TRBJ2-1; 9 nucleotides agree with TRBD1. The CDR3 has 16 amino acids. J gave up 8 bases and V 0 bases, and 9 bases lay outside the gene matches. The germline V gene encodes CDR1 SGHRS and CDR2 YFSETQ.

J is TRBJ1-1 and V is TRBV6-5; 7 positions match TRBD1. After removal of 5 bases from V and 6 bases from J, the junction contained 12 bases not matched to a gene. Germline V CDR1 and CDR2: MNHEY, SVGAGI. CDR3 length equals 15 residues. The CDR3: CASSTTYRGQAEAFF. The CDR3 DNA is TGTGCCAGCAGTACCACCTACAGGGGTCAGGCTGAAGCTTTCTTT.

The chain uses TRBV19 and TRBJ1-5, with 12 bases matching TRBD1. This CDR3 spans 16 amino acids. Germline CDR1 is LNHDA and CDR2 is SQIVND (reference sequence). The V gene end was trimmed by 7 bases and the J gene end by 0 bases; junction bases not matched to a gene: 4. The CDR3 bases are TGTGCCAGTATTGGGACAGGGGGCGTTAGCAATCAGCCCCAGCATTTT. As protein: CASIGTGGVSNQPQHF.

V is TRBV28 and J is TRBJ1-2; D gene uncertain. The V gene lost 6 bases and the J gene lost 1 base, with 9 bases spanning the gap. The CDR3 is 13 residues long. Per the germline V gene, CDR1 is MDHEN and CDR2 is SYDVKM. CDR3 amino acids: CASSPQVNYGYTF. As DNA, the CDR3 is TGTGCCAGCAGCCCCCAGGTTAACTATGGCTACACCTTC.